The following is a T cell receptor beta chain sequence with its context. Its cognate antigen is unknown. The data originate from a study of beta chain features in type 1 diabetes. V lost 3 bases and J lost 2; bases outside the gene matches: 10. Germline assignment: CDR1 SGDLS and CDR2 YYNGEE. This CDR3 is 18 amino acids long. Findings and caveats of the study: When Type 1 diabetes patients were examined, their TCRB CDR3s proved moderately but significantly shorter in all four CD4+ subsets.

Sequencing targeted expressed TCRB transcripts, as all isolated RNA had been reverse transcribed. Sequencing used immunoSEQ multiplex PCR; TCRdb keeps in-frame clones, though not all of them. Of around 650,000 clones listed, around 11% are singletons. The sequenced sample consisted of naive CD4+ T cells from blood. The chain combines TRBV9 with TRBJ2-5; TRBD2 matches 13 bases. The sequence derives from a young man with type 1 diabetes. CDR3 DNA: TGTGCCAGCAGCGGGGGACTAGCGGGGTTTACACAACAAGAGACCCAGTACTTC. It yields the protein CASSGGLAGFTQQETQYF.